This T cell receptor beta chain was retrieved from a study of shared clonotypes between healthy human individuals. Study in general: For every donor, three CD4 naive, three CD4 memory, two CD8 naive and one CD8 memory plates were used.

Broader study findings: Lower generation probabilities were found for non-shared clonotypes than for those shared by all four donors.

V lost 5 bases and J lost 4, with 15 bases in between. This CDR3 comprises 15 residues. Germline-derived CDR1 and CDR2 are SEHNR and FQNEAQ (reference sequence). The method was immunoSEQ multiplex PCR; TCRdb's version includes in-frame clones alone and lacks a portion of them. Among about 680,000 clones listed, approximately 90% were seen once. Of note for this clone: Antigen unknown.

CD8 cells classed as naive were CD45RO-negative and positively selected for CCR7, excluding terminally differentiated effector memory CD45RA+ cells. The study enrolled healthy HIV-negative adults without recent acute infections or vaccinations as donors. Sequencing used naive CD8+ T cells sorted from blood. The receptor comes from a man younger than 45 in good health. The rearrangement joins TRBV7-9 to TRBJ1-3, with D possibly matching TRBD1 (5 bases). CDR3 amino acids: CASSPGPEGGNTIYF. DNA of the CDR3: TGTGCCAGCAGCCCCGGGCCGGAGGGGGGAAACACCATATATTTT.